These 26 T cell receptor delta chains came from one sample sequenced in a study of gamma-delta chains in newborns, infants, children. TCRdb reprocessed the reads using CATT. The data hold 3,000 to 4,000 delta-chain clones, with 40% to 60% observed a single time. Material: blood. These receptor sequences come from a child who received the measles vaccine.

With regard to this clone: At one end, the junction sequence differs from germline, possibly due to a read error. The identical CDR3 is also encoded by other nucleotide sequences in the sample. CDR3 in amino acids: CACDLLGDGDKLIF. CDR3 DNA sequence: TGTGCCTGTGATTTACTGGGGGACGGCGATAAGCTCATCTTT. The gene calls are TRDV2 and TRDJ1, with 9 positions matching TRDD3. Germline V lookup: CDR1 GEAIGNYY, CDR2 EKD. The CDR3 is 14 residues long.

On this clone itself: Possible read error: a much larger clone is one base away. This chain uses TRDV2 with TRDJ3; 11 nucleotides line up with TRDD3. Germline V gene lookup returns CDR1 GEAIGNYY and CDR2 EKD. CDR3 size: 18 residues. The CDR3 reads CACDILGDSSWDTLQMFF. Here the CDR3 DNA reads TGTGCCTGTGACATACTGGGGGATAGCTCCTGGGACACCCTACAGATGTTTTTC.

The J gene is TRDJ3, the V gene TRDV2; a possible D gene is TRDD3 (5 bases). CDR3 length: 20 residues. Trimming left V 4 bases short and J 0 bases short, with 21 bases between. In germline, CDR1 is GEAIGNYY, CDR2 EKD. The chain's CDR3 is CACDRITEGSSSWDTRQMFF. In nucleotides, the CDR3 is TGTGCCTGTGATAGGATTACTGAGGGATCCAGCTCCTGGGACACCCGACAGATGTTTTTC.

As to this clone: A single base separates this from a much larger clone, so it may be a read error. The rearrangement joins TRDV1 to TRDJ2; 10 bases are a match to TRDD3. With V trimmed by 4 bases and J by 0 bases, 14 bases remained unmatched. Germline V CDR1 and CDR2: TSWWSYY, QGS. This CDR3 is 20 amino acids long. Written as DNA, the CDR3 is TGTGCTCTTGGGGTTTCTGCGCGGGGGATACGGGAAGCTTTGACAGCACAACTCTTCTTT. Protein sequence: CALGVSARGIREALTAQLFF.

With respect to this clone: A much larger clone differs from this one at a single base, so this may be a read error. This CDR3 is also generated by other DNA sequences in the sample. The chain has TRDV3 and TRDJ1, with 8 bases aligning to TRDD3. Germline CDR1 and CDR2: TVYSNPD and GDNSRS (reference sequence). The CDR3 extends over 15 amino acids. The CDR3 sequence: CASLLTGGHTDKLIF. The CDR3 DNA reads as TGTGCCTCTTTACTTACTGGGGGCCACACCGATAAACTCATCTTC.

By frequency in the sample, this clone is large. The sample carries other DNA sequences with the same CDR3. The chain is built from TRDV2 and TRDJ1, with 7 bases lining up with TRDD3. V was clipped by 0 bases and J by 1 base; unmatched bases: 4. The CDR3 has 15 residues. Per germline, CDR1 GEAIGNYY and CDR2 EKD. CDR3 sequence reads: CACDTVGGPTDKLIF. DNA for the CDR3: TGTGCCTGTGACACCGTTGGGGGACCCACCGATAAACTCATCTTT.

V usage is TRDV1 and J usage is TRDJ2; a weak D match, TRDD3 (6 bases). Germline V gives CDR1 TSWWSYY, CDR2 QGS. This CDR3 spans 19 amino acids. V was cut by 0 bases and J by 1 base, with 18 bases left in between. The CDR3 sequence: CALGELPGWGFLLTAQLFF. CDR3 nucleotide sequence: TGTGCTCTTGGGGAACTCCCAGGATGGGGGTTTCTTTTGACAGCACAACTCTTCTTT.

This clone occurred a few times. A far larger clone is off by one base, so a read error is likely. This chain joins TRDV2 and TRDJ1, with 8 bases fitting TRDD3. The CDR3 is made up of 14 amino acids. From germline, CDR1 is GEAIGNYY and CDR2 EKD. The V gene end was trimmed by 5 bases and the J gene end by 0 bases; junction bases not matched to a gene: 4. CDR3 sequence (DNA): TGTGCCTGTGGCATACTGGGGGACACCGATAAACTCATCTTT. Protein sequence: CACGILGDTDKLIF.

Turning to this clone: This sequence is one base from a far larger clone and is likely a read error. The rearrangement links TRDV2 to TRDJ3; 10 positions agree with TRDD3. CDR3 size: 19 residues. CDR1 and CDR2 (germline): GEAIGNYY, EKD. The CDR3 is CACDTVGDTTSRDTRQMFF. The CDR3 DNA is TGTGCCTGTGACACCGTGGGGGATACTACCTCCAGGGACACCCGACAGATGTTTTTC.

This clone is labeled medium-sized. J is TRDJ1 and V is TRDV1; TRDD3 aligns across 8 bases. The CDR3 covers 15 residues. Trimming took 7 bases from V and 3 from J; bases not matched to a gene: 10. Germline V gene data show CDR1 as TSWWSYY and CDR2 as QGS. CDR3 nucleotides: TGTGCTCTTGCCCCCACAGGGATACGTGCCGATAAACTCATCTTT. Translated: CALAPTGIRADKLIF.

Points on this clone: This may stem from a read error, because a much larger clone lies one nucleotide away. This sample also contains other DNA sequences that code for the same CDR3. This chain joins TRDV2 and TRDJ3, with a possible D match to TRDD3 (6 bases). This CDR3 has 18 amino acids. Germline lookup yields CDR1 GEAIGNYY and CDR2 EKD. The V end was cut by 0 bases, the J end by 0 bases, with 11 bases between. The CDR3 sequence is CACDTWGLSSWDTRQMFF. CDR3 DNA sequence: TGTGCCTGTGACACCTGGGGGTTGAGCTCCTGGGACACCCGACAGATGTTTTTC.

In its sample, this clone was seen a few times. The chain is built from TRDV2 and TRDJ1; 8 bases agree with TRDD3. This CDR3 has 19 amino acids. Germline V gene sequence: CDR1 GEAIGNYY, CDR2 EKD. The V and J ends lost 0 bases and 0 bases, in that order; junction bases with no gene match: 14. The CDR3 is CACDTVPVLGAGYTDKLIF. Here the CDR3 DNA reads TGTGCCTGTGACACCGTCCCCGTACTGGGGGCCGGGTACACCGATAAACTCATCTTT.

This clone was counted between two and nine times. A read error is possible here, since a much larger clone lies one base away. The gene calls are TRDV2 and TRDJ3, with TRDD3 identical over 11 bases. The germline gives CDR1 GEAIGNYY, CDR2 EKD. After removal of 2 bases from V and 3 bases from J, the junction contained 2 bases not matched to a gene. CDR3 size: 17 residues. This CDR3 is CACDSTGGYWDTRQMFF. The CDR3 DNA reads as TGTGCCTGTGACAGTACTGGGGGATACTGGGACACCCGACAGATGTTTTTC.

Worth noting for this clone: Compared with germline, one end of the junction differs, possibly owing to a read error. The V call is TRDV2, the J call TRDJ3; a possible D gene is TRDD3 (6 bases). In germline, CDR1 is GEAIGNYY, CDR2 EKD. The CDR3 has 20 amino acids. The DNA for the CDR3 is TGTGCCTGTGACACCGAAGAATTTGGGGGTCTCTCCTGGGACACCCGGCAGATGTTTTTC. It yields the protein CACDTEEFGGLSWDTRQMFF.

As to this clone: A much bigger clone sits one base away, suggesting this may be a read error. V usage is TRDV2 and J usage is TRDJ1; 13 positions match TRDD3. The V and J ends lost 0 bases and 6 bases, in that order; junction bases with no gene match: 3. CDR1 is GEAIGNYY, CDR2 EKD, per germline. There are 15 residues in the CDR3. The CDR3 protein is CACDTVLGDTHKLIF. Written as DNA, the CDR3 is TGTGCCTGTGACACCGTACTGGGGGATACGCATAAACTCATCTTT.

This clone showed up just once. A clone one base away is much larger, so this may be a read error. The rearrangement links TRDV2 to TRDJ1, with TRDD3 as a possible D gene (6 bases). Germline values: CDR1 GEAIGNYY, CDR2 EKD. The CDR3 spans 19 residues. Trimming stripped 2 bases from V and 0 bases from J, with 24 bases between. The CDR3 region is CACDIADGGVTQYTDKLIF. DNA for the CDR3: TGTGCCTGTGACATTGCCGATGGGGGGGTTACTCAGTACACCGATAAACTCATCTTT.

This clone was observed a handful of times. The chain employs TRDV2 and TRDJ1; 11 bases agree with TRDD3. This CDR3 has 17 amino acids. Germline CDR1 GEAIGNYY, CDR2 EKD. V shed 3 bases and J 0 bases; nucleotides not matched to a gene: 8. CDR3 DNA: TGTGCCTGTGACCCACTGGGGGATAGTGAGTACACCGATAAACTCATCTTT. Translation gives CACDPLGDSEYTDKLIF.

The chain has TRDV1 and TRDJ1; the match to TRDD3 covers 10 bases. Germline CDR1 and CDR2: TSWWSYY and QGS. V was clipped by 4 bases and J by 4 bases; unmatched bases: 21. There are 20 residues in the CDR3. In DNA form, the CDR3 reads TGTGCTCTTGGGGTCCCCCATCGGGGGGGGATACGCTTGGTCGGCGATAAACTCATCTTT. Its translation: CALGVPHRGGIRLVGDKLIF.

The chain recombines TRDV2 with TRDJ1; 8 positions match TRDD3. J lost 0 bases, V lost 0 bases, and 14 bases had no gene match. CDR1 and CDR2 (germline): GEAIGNYY, EKD. There are 19 residues in the CDR3. The CDR3 spells CACDTIPVLGAGYTDKLIF. The CDR3 nucleotides are TGTGCCTGTGACACCATCCCCGTACTGGGGGCCGGGTACACCGATAAACTCATCTTT.

On this clone itself: Possible read error: a much larger clone is one base away. This chain uses TRDV2 with TRDJ1; 11 bases agree with TRDD3. The CDR3 length is 14 residues. Germline V gene lookup returns CDR1 GEAIGNYY and CDR2 EKD. V lost 5 bases to trimming and J lost 0 bases; unmatched junction nucleotides: 1. CDR3 DNA: TGTGCCTGTGTGGGGGATACGCACACCGATAAACTCATCTTT. Protein product: CACVGDTHTDKLIF.

For this clone: It is likely a read error: a sequence one base away is far more abundant. This CDR3 is also generated by other DNA sequences in the sample. This rearrangement joins TRDV2 to TRDJ2; D is perhaps TRDD3 (5 bases). Germline V gene lookup returns CDR1 GEAIGNYY and CDR2 EKD. The CDR3 length is 15 residues. The CDR3 reads CACDTGWGDTAQLFF. The DNA of the CDR3 is TGCGCCTGTGACACCGGATGGGGAGATACAGCACAACTCTTCTTT.

Comment on this clone: Possible read error: a much larger clone is one base away. V and J are TRDV2 and TRDJ1, with 12 bases identical to TRDD3. Trimming cost V 2 bases and J 0 bases; bases outside gene matches: 12. This CDR3 is 19 amino acids long. Germline loops: CDR1 GEAIGNYY, CDR2 EKD. The CDR3 nucleotides are TGTGCCTGTGACATCGTATCTGCTGGGGGATACGCGTACACCGATAAACTCATCTTT. It translates to CACDIVSAGGYAYTDKLIF.

With regard to this clone: This may be a read error, as it is one base from a much larger clone. The chain employs TRDV2 and TRDJ3; 7 bases are a match to TRDD3. The V gene's germline CDR1 is GEAIGNYY and CDR2 EKD. The CDR3 extends over 20 amino acids. Trimming at V came to 0 bases and at J to 5 bases, leaving 15 bases not matched to a gene. The CDR3 region is CACDTLTTGDLSRDTRQMFF. The CDR3 bases are TGTGCCTGTGACACCTTAACTACTGGGGACTTATCCCGGGACACCCGACAGATGTTTTTC.

With respect to this clone: This could be a read error, since a much larger clone is one nucleotide away. This chain links TRAV29/DV5 with TRDJ1; 11 nucleotides align to TRDD3. CDR1 and CDR2 from the germline V gene are NSMFDY and ISSIKDK. The ends lost 0 bases at V and 4 bases at J; junction bases unmatched: 20. The CDR3 has 20 amino acids. The CDR3 DNA is TGTGCAGCAAGCGGGGGCTTCCTACCGAATCTGGGGGATACAGGCGATAAACTCATCTTT. The encoded protein is CAASGGFLPNLGDTGDKLIF.

To note about this clone: Possible read error: a much larger clone is one base away. Other DNA sequences of this sample code for an identical CDR3. The chain is built from TRDV2 and TRDJ3; TRDD3 matches 8 bases. The CDR3 runs 20 residues. The J segment lost 1 base and the V segment lost 3 bases, leaving 13 bases of the junction unmatched. CDR1 and CDR2 from the germline V gene are GEAIGNYY and EKD. The CDR3 nucleotides are TGTGCCTGTGACCCTACTGGGGGGTACGCCCCTTCCTGGGACACCCGACAGATGTTTTTC. Its protein product is CACDPTGGYAPSWDTRQMFF.

This clone has just one count. This could be a read error, since a much larger clone is one nucleotide away. The chain couples TRDV2 to TRDJ1; 10 positions match TRDD3. The V gene's germline CDR1 is GEAIGNYY and CDR2 EKD. With 2 bases clipped from V and 4 bases from J, the junction kept 12 bases outside the gene matches. CDR3 size: 17 residues. Here the CDR3 DNA reads TGTGCCTGTGACAGTCTGGGGGATATGAAGTATGGCGATAAACTCATCTTT. Translating it yields CACDSLGDMKYGDKLIF.